Listed here are 30 T cell receptor beta chains from one sample, sequenced in a study of technical replicates of blood from several donors. Repertoires were generated with immunoSEQ multiplex PCR, while TCRdb's copy carries only in-frame clones and drops some. Of about 70,000 clones in the sample, about nine tenths are singletons; the top ten hold 0.4% to 0.5%. The sample consisted of T cells isolated from PBMCs. The receptors here all came from a human donor in good health.

V is TRBV11-2 and J is TRBJ2-7; 7 nucleotides agree with TRBD1. The CDR3 is 12 residues long. The germline V gene has CDR1 SGHAT and CDR2 FQNNGV. Trimming cost V 7 bases and J 7 bases; bases outside gene matches: 7. This CDR3 is CASKGGAEEQYF. The CDR3 bases are TGTGCCAGCAAAGGGGGCGCGGAAGAGCAGTACTTC. Supplemented by reference TRBV11-2 and TRBJ2-7, the full variable domain reads EAGVAQSPRYKIIEKRQSVAFWCNPISGHATLYWYQQILGQGPKLLIQFQNNGVVDDSQLPKDRFSAERLKGVDSTLKIQPAKLEDSAVYLCASKGGAEEQYFGPGTRLTVT.

The V call is TRBV6-5, the J call TRBJ2-7, with D possibly being TRBD1 (6 bases). CDR1 and CDR2 from the germline V gene are MNHEY and SVGAGI. The CDR3 runs to 14 residues. V was pared by 3 bases and J by 6 bases, with 15 bases between. CDR3 in DNA: TGTGCCAGCAGTTATCGCCTGGACAGCTTCGAGCAGTACTTC. This translates into CASSYRLDSFEQYF.

This sequence joins TRBV14 and TRBJ2-7, with 12 positions matching TRBD1. V trimming: 1 base; J trimming: 4 bases; junction bases outside the gene matches: 8. Germline values: CDR1 SGHDN, CDR2 FVKESK. This CDR3 has 17 amino acids. The CDR3 DNA reads TGTGCCAGCAGCCAAGGATGGGTGGGACAGGGGGCTTACGAGCAGTACTTC. Translation gives CASSQGWVGQGAYEQYF. The whole variable domain, filled in from reference TRBV14 and TRBJ2-7, reads EAGVTQFPSHSVIEKGQTVTLRCDPISGHDNLYWYRRVMGKEIKFLLHFVKESKQDESGMPNNRFLAERTGGTYSTLKVQPAELEDSGVYFCASSQGWVGQGAYEQYFGPGTRLTVT.

The V gene is TRBV10-3, the J gene TRBJ1-5; 8 bases map to TRBD1. Germline loops: CDR1 ENHRY, CDR2 SYGVKD. With 6 bases clipped from V and 4 bases from J, the junction kept 2 bases outside the gene matches. The CDR3 is made up of 13 amino acids. CDR3 sequence (DNA): TGTGCCATCAGGACAGGGGTAAATCAGCCCCAGCATTTT. The encoded protein is CAIRTGVNQPQHF.

V usage is TRBV28 and J usage is TRBJ2-7; a possible D gene is TRBD2 (5 bases). This CDR3 is built from 12 residues. The germline V gene encodes CDR1 MDHEN and CDR2 SYDVKM. Trimming took 6 bases from V and 4 from J, leaving 10 bases between them. CDR3 residues: CASRDEGYEQYF. For the CDR3, the DNA is TGTGCCAGCAGGGACGAGGGTTACGAGCAGTACTTC.

This clone was counted once. The chain couples TRBV5-8 to TRBJ1-1; D unclear. Germline CDR1 reads SGHTS; CDR2 reads YDEGEE. V was cut by 6 bases and J by 5 bases, with 11 bases left in between. The CDR3 runs to 12 residues. The CDR3 nucleotides read TGTGCCAGCATCGCTCCGGGGACTGAAGCTTTCTTT. It is translated as CASIAPGTEAFF.

The chain links TRBV29-1 to TRBJ1-2, with D unclear. Per germline, CDR1 SQVTM and CDR2 ANQGSEA. V was trimmed by 4 bases and J by 10 bases, leaving 19 bases between them. This CDR3 is built from 13 residues. The CDR3 sequence is CSVGALGRNLYTF. CDR3 DNA: TGCAGCGTTGGGGCATTGGGTAGGAATCTCTACACCTTC. Full variable domain (outside the CDR3, taken from reference TRBV29-1 and TRBJ1-2): SAVISQKPSRDICQRGTSLTIQCQVDSQVTMMFWYRQQPGQSLTLIATANQGSEATYESGFVIDKFPISRPNLTFSTLTVSNMSPEDSSIYLCSVGALGRNLYTFGSGTRLTVV.

The chain has TRBV27 and TRBJ2-1, with a tentative D call TRBD2 (6 bases). Germline assignment: CDR1 MNHEY and CDR2 SMNVEV (reference sequence). This CDR3 contains 14 residues. With 2 bases removed from V and 5 bases from J, the gap between germline ends came to 10 bases. This chain's CDR3 is CASSLMGGDNEQFF. The CDR3 region has the DNA TGTGCCAGCAGTTTAATGGGGGGAGACAATGAGCAGTTCTTC.

V is TRBV19 and J is TRBJ1-2; D ambiguous. The CDR3 loop spans 14 amino acids. Trimming pared 1 base from V and 5 bases from J, leaving 11 bases between. Germline CDR1 and CDR2: LNHDA and SQIVND (reference sequence). CDR3 sequence reads: CASSIADGRYGYTF. The CDR3 region has the DNA TGTGCCAGTAGTATAGCGGACGGGAGATATGGCTACACCTTC.

The J gene is TRBJ2-2, the V gene TRBV6-1, with D possibly TRBD2 on 6 matching bases. Germline V CDR1 and CDR2: MNHNS, SASEGT. V lost 8 bases and J 4 bases, leaving 14 bases between the germline ends. The CDR3 has 14 residues. The CDR3 reads CASQVGRSTGELFF. In DNA, the CDR3 is TGTGCCAGCCAGGTCGGGAGATCCACCGGGGAGCTGTTTTTT.

The CDR3, as DNA: TGTGCCTACGGACAGGCGAACACTGAAGCTTTCTTT. As protein: CAYGQANTEAFF. This chain uses TRBV30 with TRBJ1-1, with 7 nucleotides matching TRBD1. With 7 bases clipped from V and 1 base from J, the junction kept 3 bases outside the gene matches. Germline V gene sequence: CDR1 GTSNPN, CDR2 SVGIG (reference sequence). This CDR3 is 12 amino acids long.

The rearrangement uses TRBV28 and TRBJ1-1; D unresolved. The CDR3 sequence is 13 residues long. V lost 3 bases and J lost 2, with 7 bases in between. Germline V gene sequence: CDR1 MDHEN, CDR2 SYDVKM. This CDR3 is CASSLSHNTEAFF. Here the CDR3 DNA reads TGTGCCAGCAGTTTGTCACATAACACTGAAGCTTTCTTT.

The chain is built from TRBV4-3 and TRBJ2-1, with 9 bases fitting TRBD2. This CDR3 is 16 amino acids long. J lost 8 bases, V lost 0 bases, and 8 bases had no gene match. The germline V gene has CDR1 LGHNA and CDR2 YSLEER. The CDR3 is CASSQDLGGRVDEQFF. CDR3 coding DNA: TGCGCCAGCAGCCAAGATCTGGGCGGGAGGGTTGATGAGCAGTTCTTC.

The chain carries TRBV4-2 and TRBJ2-3; 7 nucleotides align to TRBD2. The V and J ends lost 6 bases and 3 bases, in that order; junction bases with no gene match: 6. The CDR3 is made up of 14 amino acids. Germline V gene data show CDR1 as LGHNA and CDR2 as YNFKEQ. CDR3 DNA sequence: TGTGCCAGCAGTCTGTGGCGGGAGACAGATACGCAGTATTTT. This codes for CASSLWRETDTQYF.

The gene calls are TRBV5-1 and TRBJ2-3; TRBD2 matches 7 bases. V was pared by 4 bases and J by 4 bases, with 18 bases of the junction left unmatched. The CDR3 covers 18 residues. Germline CDR1 and CDR2: SGHRS and YFSETQ. The CDR3 is CASSTRAANSGRADTQYF. Written as DNA, the CDR3 is TGCGCCAGCAGCACCCGCGCAGCGAATTCTGGGAGGGCAGATACGCAGTATTTT.

This rearrangement joins TRBV5-6 to TRBJ2-7; 8 nucleotides agree with TRBD1. CDR1 SGHDT and CDR2 YYEEEE come from the germline V gene. Unmatched junction bases numbered 4, after V lost 0 bases and J lost 5 bases. CDR3 size: 14 residues. In nucleotides, the CDR3 is TGTGCCAGCAGCTTGGGACAGGGGTGGAACGAGCAGTACTTC. This gives the protein CASSLGQGWNEQYF.

The rearrangement links TRBV5-8 to TRBJ1-5, with TRBD1 as a possible D gene (5 bases). From germline, CDR1 is SGHTS and CDR2 YDEGEE. Trimming shortened V by 1 base and J by 5 bases, and 13 bases separated the two germline ends. The CDR3 loop spans 15 amino acids. Here the CDR3 reads CASSLRGRGDQPQHF. The CDR3 DNA reads as TGTGCCAGCAGCTTGCGGGGGAGAGGAGATCAGCCCCAGCATTTT.

V gene TRBV5-5 combines with J gene TRBJ2-1; the match to TRBD2 covers 13 bases. With V trimmed by 2 bases and J by 9 bases, 5 bases remained unmatched. Germline-derived CDR1 and CDR2 are SGHKS and YYEKEE (reference sequence). This CDR3 has 15 amino acids. CDR3 in amino acids: CASSFGLAGDSEQFF. The CDR3 DNA reads as TGTGCCAGCAGCTTCGGACTAGCGGGAGATAGTGAGCAGTTCTTC.

In this sample, this clone turned up once. This chain connects TRBV5-4 to TRBJ2-1, with 8 bases lining up with TRBD1. The CDR3 is made up of 13 amino acids. Germline V lookup: CDR1 SGHNT, CDR2 YYREEE (reference sequence). V was clipped by 1 base and J by 8 bases; unmatched bases: 2. DNA of the CDR3: TGTGCCAGCAGCTTGCCACAGGGGGATGAGCAGTTCTTC. Its translation: CASSLPQGDEQFF.

This clone was observed a handful of times. The J gene is TRBJ1-5, the V gene TRBV28, with D tentatively TRBD1 (6 bases). The germline gives CDR1 MDHEN, CDR2 SYDVKM. Trimming pared 2 bases from V and 4 bases from J, leaving 12 bases between. This CDR3 has 15 amino acids. The CDR3 nucleotides read TGTGCCAGCAGTTTACCACAGGGATCAAATCAGCCCCAGCATTTT. As protein: CASSLPQGSNQPQHF. Supplemented by reference TRBV28 and TRBJ1-5, the full variable domain reads DVKVTQSSRYLVKRTGEKVFLECVQDMDHENMFWYRQDPGLGLRLIYFSYDVKMKEKGDIPEGYSVSREKKERFSLILESASTNQTSMYLCASSLPQGSNQPQHFGDGTRLSIL.

The V gene is TRBV4-3, the J gene TRBJ1-1; D unresolved. CDR1 is LGHNA and CDR2 is YSLEER in the germline V gene. This CDR3 has 14 amino acids. Trimming pared 1 base from V and 1 base from J, leaving 7 bases between. The CDR3 DNA reads as TGCGCCAGCAGCCAAGTTGTGCGGAACACTGAAGCTTTCTTT. It translates to CASSQVVRNTEAFF.

The chain carries TRBV2 and TRBJ2-3; 9 bases map to TRBD2. Per germline, CDR1 SNHLY and CDR2 FYNNEI. This CDR3 is 16 amino acids long. V gave up 4 bases and J gave up 2 bases; unmatched junction bases: 7. As DNA, the CDR3 is TGTGCCAGCAGTGTTTCCGGGACTAGCTTCACAGATACGCAGTATTTT. It is translated as CASSVSGTSFTDTQYF.

The gene calls are TRBV11-2 and TRBJ1-1, with D possibly being TRBD1 (5 bases). Germline CDR1 reads SGHAT; CDR2 reads FQNNGV. CDR3 length equals 12 residues. V lost 5 bases to trimming and J lost 6 bases, with 10 bases between them. CDR3 residues: CASSADRSEAFF. CDR3 bases: TGTGCCAGCAGCGCAGACAGATCTGAAGCTTTCTTT. The complete variable domain, with remaining parts taken from reference TRBV11-2 and TRBJ1-1, reads EAGVAQSPRYKIIEKRQSVAFWCNPISGHATLYWYQQILGQGPKLLIQFQNNGVVDDSQLPKDRFSAERLKGVDSTLKIQPAKLEDSAVYLCASSADRSEAFFGQGTRLTVV.

This rearrangement joins TRBV10-1 to TRBJ2-7; D perhaps matches TRBD1 (6 bases). Germline CDR1 reads WNHNN; CDR2 reads SYGVQD (reference sequence). The V and J ends lost 6 bases and 7 bases respectively, with 22 bases between them. This CDR3 region has 15 residues. The CDR3 bases are TGCGCCAGCAGCGCCCGGGACACCGGTCGGAGGGAGCAGTACTTC. The encoded protein is CASSARDTGRREQYF.

A few counts support this clone. This chain uses TRBV28 with TRBJ2-7; D is undetermined. Deletions cut 7 bases from V and 1 base from J, with 17 bases between. The CDR3 runs to 15 residues. CDR1 is MDHEN, CDR2 SYDVKM, per germline. The CDR3, as DNA: TGTGCCAGCACCTTAACCCACCCTGCGTCCTACGAGCAGTACTTC. This sequence encodes CASTLTHPASYEQYF.

This chain joins TRBV6-1 and TRBJ1-5; the D gene is possibly TRBD1 (5 bases). V lost 2 bases and J 7 bases, leaving 21 bases between the germline ends. The CDR3 totals 17 residues. Per germline, CDR1 MNHNS and CDR2 SASEGT. CDR3 region: CASSEQGKLVPGQPQHF. The CDR3 DNA reads TGTGCCAGCAGTGAACAGGGAAAGCTAGTTCCTGGGCAGCCCCAGCATTTT.

The chain recombines TRBV11-3 with TRBJ2-1; no firm D call. The CDR3 is 16 residues long. V was cut by 5 bases and J by 15 bases, with 29 bases left in between. Germline lookup yields CDR1 SGHNT and CDR2 YENEEA. CDR3 bases: TGTGCCAGCAGCCCCACCCCATCTCCCGGAGCGTCTGTCTGGTTCTTC. Translated: CASSPTPSPGASVWFF. Variable domain in full (rest from reference TRBV11-3 and TRBJ2-1): EAGVVQSPRYKIIEKKQPVAFWCNPISGHNTLYWYLQNLGQGPELLIRYENEEAVDDSQLPKDRFSAERLKGVDSTLKIQPAELGDSAVYLCASSPTPSPGASVWFFGPGTRLTVL.

The chain couples TRBV5-1 to TRBJ2-3, with TRBD2 identical over 12 bases. V lost 3 bases, J lost 5 bases, and 4 bases stayed unmatched. Germline lookup yields CDR1 SGHRS and CDR2 YFSETQ. The CDR3 is 15 residues long. CDR3: CASSSLAGGVDTQYF. CDR3 nucleotides: TGCGCCAGCAGCTCCCTAGCGGGAGGGGTAGATACGCAGTATTTT.

This sequence joins TRBV7-8 and TRBJ2-1; D might be TRBD2 (5 bases). Trimming cost V 1 base and J 3 bases, with 16 bases left between them. The CDR3 has 17 residues. Germline CDR1 SGHVS, CDR2 FQNEAQ. CDR3 loop: CASSLGFPQRLYNEQFF. CDR3 DNA sequence: TGTGCCAGCAGCTTAGGCTTTCCCCAGCGGCTCTACAATGAGCAGTTCTTC.

The chain recombines TRBV11-2 with TRBJ1-2, with 8 bases lining up with TRBD1. With 5 bases clipped from V and 8 bases from J, the junction kept 4 bases outside the gene matches. The CDR3 loop spans 12 amino acids. Germline CDR1 is SGHAT and CDR2 is FQNNGV. The CDR3 DNA is TGTGCCAGCAGCCCCGGACAGGGAGGCTACACCTTC. Translating gives CASSPGQGGYTF.